The sequence of this TCR beta chain was determined in a study of post-analysis software for immune sequencing data. Points from the study as a whole: Elevated frequency relative to controls characterized four or five TRBV segments in patients, TRBV5-6, TRBV5-1 and TRBV20-1 among them. When compared against controls, multiple sclerosis patients showed significantly lower normalized Chao1 diversity.

Prepared TCR beta cDNA libraries contained unique molecular identifiers. TCRdb called the PCR reads again in MiXCR, with one record for every CDR3 protein. The profile shows around 710,000 distinct CDR3 sequences, under 60% of them singletons. Only one count was recorded for this clonotype. What it recognizes is unknown. The CDR3 has 15 residues. Per the germline V gene, CDR1 is WSHSY and CDR2 is SAAADI. The clonotype was recovered from a girl between 5 and 17 years old with multiple sclerosis. Specimen: blood. The chain combines TRBV10-2 with TRBJ2-5, with D possibly matching TRBD1 (6 bases). The DNA end is more similar to TRBJ2-7, so the J call may be wrong. The CDR3 protein is CASSENRDTYPEQYF. The CDR3 bases are TGCGCCAGCAGTGAGAATAGGGACACGTACCCCGAGCAGTACTTC.